These 25 T cell receptor beta chains were sequenced from one sample in a study of PD-L1 blockade in urothelial cancer. The sample's time point: pretreatment peripheral blood. Libraries were prepared by immunoSEQ multiplex PCR; TCRdb keeps only in-frame clonotypes and omits some of them. The sample includes tens of thousands of clones, approximately 84% of them seen just once. This material consisted of PBMCs, taken around atezolizumab (anti-PD-L1) treatment. The receptors originated from a man aged 60-69 years with urothelial cancer.

This sequence joins TRBV19 and TRBJ1-5; TRBD1 is a possible D gene (6 bases). V lost 2 bases, J lost 0 bases, and 17 bases lay in between. This CDR3 region has 18 residues. Germline V gene data show CDR1 as LNHDA and CDR2 as SQIVND (reference sequence). The CDR3 nucleotides are TGTGCCAGTAGTATAACAGGGAGGGGTTCCTATAGCAATCAGCCCCAGCATTTT. The encoded protein is CASSITGRGSYSNQPQHF. Full variable domain (outside the CDR3, taken from reference TRBV19 and TRBJ1-5): DGGITQSPKYLFRKEGQNVTLSCEQNLNHDAMYWYRQDPGQGLRLIYYSQIVNDFQKGDIAEGYSVSREKKESFPLTVTSAQKNPTAFYLCASSITGRGSYSNQPQHFGDGTRLSIL.

The chain recombines TRBV18 with TRBJ2-7; 7 bases fit TRBD1. J was trimmed by 3 bases and V by 4 bases; bases with no gene match: 12. Germline V lookup: CDR1 KGHSH, CDR2 LQKENI. CDR3 length: 16 residues. Here the CDR3 reads CASSRIPGQRNYEQYF. CDR3 in DNA: TGTGCCAGCTCACGCATCCCGGGACAGCGAAACTACGAGCAGTACTTC.

V and J are TRBV9 and TRBJ1-1; 9 bases are a match to TRBD1. The CDR3 has 12 residues. Germline loops: CDR1 SGDLS, CDR2 YYNGEE. The trim removed 4 bases at V and 8 bases at J, leaving 3 bases unmatched. In DNA, the CDR3 is TGTGCCAGCAGCCCGGACAGGGGCGAAGCTTTCTTT. Its protein product is CASSPDRGEAFF.

The chain employs TRBV7-9 and TRBJ1-2; D not certain. Trimming removed 2 bases from V and 2 bases from J, with 6 bases in between. The length of the CDR3 is 13 residues. In germline, CDR1 is SEHNR, CDR2 FQNEAQ (reference sequence). This CDR3 reads CASSLPRNYGYTF. The CDR3, as DNA: TGTGCCAGCAGCTTACCCAGAAACTATGGCTACACCTTC.

In the case of this clone: This sample includes further DNA sequences coding for the same CDR3. V gene TRBV9 combines with J gene TRBJ1-3, with D perhaps TRBD1 (5 bases). Germline V gives CDR1 SGDLS, CDR2 YYNGEE. The length of the CDR3 is 14 residues. Trimming took 0 bases from V and 4 from J, leaving 8 bases between them. Here the CDR3 reads CASSVEGAGNTIYF. CDR3 nucleotides: TGTGCCAGCAGCGTAGAAGGGGCCGGAAACACCATATATTTT.

The gene calls are TRBV7-9 and TRBJ2-1, with TRBD1 as a possible D gene (6 bases). The CDR3 is made up of 14 amino acids. Germline lookup yields CDR1 SEHNR and CDR2 FQNEAQ (reference sequence). V dropped 3 bases and J dropped 6 bases, with 12 bases sitting between them. CDR3 sequence: CASSFGEGGNEQFF. The CDR3 region has the DNA TGTGCCAGCAGCTTTGGGGAAGGGGGCAATGAGCAGTTCTTC.

This clone has only a few counts. V and J are TRBV5-4 and TRBJ2-7, with TRBD2 matching over 8 bases. The CDR3 runs 13 residues. V trimming: 4 bases; J trimming: 7 bases; junction bases outside the gene matches: 7. Germline CDR1 SGHNT, CDR2 YYREEE (reference sequence). In DNA form, the CDR3 reads TGTGCCAGCAGCGCCGGGAGGGTCCAAGAGCAGTACTTC. Protein sequence: CASSAGRVQEQYF.

The chain employs TRBV7-9 and TRBJ1-4; TRBD1 is a possible D gene (6 bases). The CDR3 totals 15 residues. The V end lost 7 bases, the J end lost 1 base, and 13 bases lay between the germline ends. Per germline, CDR1 SEHNR and CDR2 FQNEAQ (reference sequence). The CDR3 DNA is TGTGCCAGCACCCATTCGACAGGAACTAATGAAAAACTGTTTTTT. Encoded protein: CASTHSTGTNEKLFF.

There are a few counts of this clone. The sample contains more than one DNA sequence encoding this CDR3. This CDR3 reads CASSPDTGNYGYTF. CDR3 nucleotides: TGTGCCAGCAGCCCCGACACAGGGAACTATGGCTACACCTTC. The chain recombines TRBV7-2 with TRBJ1-2; tentative D call: TRBD1 (6 bases). Trimming took 5 bases from V and 2 from J, leaving 12 bases between them. The germline V gene has CDR1 SGHTA and CDR2 FQGNSA. The CDR3 is 14 amino acids. The whole variable domain, remainder taken from reference TRBV7-2 and TRBJ1-2, is GAGVSQSPSNKVTEKGKDVELRCDPISGHTALYWYRQSLGQGLEFLIYFQGNSAPDKSGLPSDRFSAERTGGSVSTLTIQRTQQEDSAVYLCASSPDTGNYGYTFGSGTRLTVV.

The chain joins TRBV7-2 to TRBJ2-5; weak D call: TRBD2 (5 bases). The germline V and J ends were trimmed by 0 bases and 2 bases, with 10 bases remaining between them. This CDR3 has 15 residues. Germline-derived CDR1 and CDR2 are SGHTA and FQGNSA. The CDR3 sequence is CASSLAPGSQETQYF. CDR3 in DNA: TGTGCCAGCAGCTTAGCCCCGGGGAGTCAAGAGACCCAGTACTTC.

A single count supports this clone. V usage is TRBV19 and J usage is TRBJ2-7; D gene uncertain. The CDR3 length is 13 residues. V lost 3 bases and J 5 bases, leaving 11 bases between the germline ends. Germline CDR1 LNHDA, CDR2 SQIVND (reference sequence). DNA of the CDR3: TGTGCCAGTAGTATTCAAGCCCGTCACGAGCAGTACTTC. Amino acid sequence: CASSIQARHEQYF.

This chain links TRBV5-5 with TRBJ1-5; TRBD1 matches 7 bases. Germline trimming cut 0 bases from V and 5 bases from J; bases unmatched to any gene: 5. The germline V gene has CDR1 SGHKS and CDR2 YYEKEE (reference sequence). The CDR3 extends over 15 amino acids. CDR3 in amino acids: CASSLEGTEYQPQHF. Written as DNA, the CDR3 is TGTGCCAGCAGCTTGGAGGGGACAGAATATCAGCCCCAGCATTTT.

This chain uses TRBV5-1 with TRBJ2-5; TRBD2 matches at 7 bases. CDR1 is SGHRS and CDR2 is YFSETQ in the germline V gene. The CDR3 is made up of 16 amino acids. V lost 2 bases to trimming and J lost 0 bases; unmatched junction nucleotides: 7. This CDR3 is CASSLGARGYQETQYF. The CDR3 coding sequence is TGCGCCAGCAGCTTAGGCGCGCGGGGGTACCAAGAGACCCAGTACTTC.

As concerns this clone: Distinct nucleotide sequences in the sample also encode this CDR3. This chain joins TRBV2 and TRBJ2-2; 7 bases fit TRBD1. The CDR3 spans 14 residues. Germline values: CDR1 SNHLY, CDR2 FYNNEI. V lost 5 bases to trimming and J lost 2 bases; unmatched junction nucleotides: 2. DNA of the CDR3: TGTGCCAGCAGTTGGGACAGTAACACCGGGGAGCTGTTTTTT. Translating gives CASSWDSNTGELFF.

The chain is built from TRBV2 and TRBJ2-5; TRBD2 matches 12 bases. The CDR3 length is 17 residues. Germline CDR1 is SNHLY and CDR2 is FYNNEI. The V and J ends lost 0 bases and 4 bases, in that order; junction bases with no gene match: 6. The CDR3: CASSEASTSGGTETQYF. CDR3 in DNA: TGTGCCAGCAGTGAAGCGTCAACTAGCGGGGGGACAGAGACCCAGTACTTC.

The V call is TRBV9, the J call TRBJ2-3; D is uncertain. CDR1 and CDR2 from the germline V gene are SGDLS and YYNGEE. V gave up 7 bases and J gave up 2 bases, with 17 bases separating them. The CDR3 is 15 residues long. The CDR3 coding sequence is TGTGCCAGCGCCCAAACCCGATCTACCACAGATACGCAGTATTTT. It is translated as CASAQTRSTTDTQYF.

This chain links TRBV6-5 with TRBJ2-7, with TRBD1 matching over 7 bases. Germline V gene data show CDR1 as MNHEY and CDR2 as SVGAGI. Unmatched junction bases numbered 11, after V lost 7 bases and J lost 8 bases. The CDR3 is 13 amino acids. CDR3 residues: CASTHAQTGKQYF. CDR3 DNA sequence: TGTGCCAGCACCCACGCACAGACAGGGAAGCAGTACTTC.

This clone was observed a few times. The chain uses TRBV6-1 and TRBJ1-6; 7 positions match TRBD1. The CDR3 sequence is 12 residues long. Germline V gives CDR1 MNHNS, CDR2 SASEGT. For the CDR3, the DNA is TGTGCGACCGGGACAGATAATTCACCCCTCCACTTT. It translates to CATGTDNSPLHF.

The rearrangement uses TRBV29-1 and TRBJ2-5; TRBD2 might be the D (6 bases). V was cut by 7 bases and J by 0 bases, with 15 bases left in between. CDR3 size: 14 residues. Germline V gene data show CDR1 as SQVTM and CDR2 as ANQGSEA. Here the CDR3 DNA reads TGCAGCGCCTCCCCGGGACTGAACCAAGAGACCCAGTACTTC. This sequence encodes CSASPGLNQETQYF. The full variable domain, with the rest looked up from reference TRBV29-1 and TRBJ2-5, is SAVISQKPSRDICQRGTSLTIQCQVDSQVTMMFWYRQQPGQSLTLIATANQGSEATYESGFVIDKFPISRPNLTFSTLTVSNMSPEDSSIYLCSASPGLNQETQYFGPGTRLLVL.

The genes are TRBV19 and TRBJ1-2, with no clear D. From germline, CDR1 is LNHDA and CDR2 SQIVND (reference sequence). Trimming cost V 0 bases and J 1 base, with 9 bases left between them. There are 15 residues in the CDR3. This chain's CDR3 is CASSIDAGYNYGYTF. The CDR3 region has the DNA TGTGCCAGTAGTATAGATGCGGGCTATAACTATGGCTACACCTTC. Supplemented by reference TRBV19 and TRBJ1-2, the full variable domain reads DGGITQSPKYLFRKEGQNVTLSCEQNLNHDAMYWYRQDPGQGLRLIYYSQIVNDFQKGDIAEGYSVSREKKESFPLTVTSAQKNPTAFYLCASSIDAGYNYGYTFGSGTRLTVV.

The gene calls are TRBV6-5 and TRBJ2-2, with 9 bases aligning to TRBD1. The CDR3 is made up of 15 amino acids. Per the germline V gene, CDR1 is MNHEY and CDR2 is SVGAGI. J gave up 5 bases and V 6 bases, and 7 bases lay outside the gene matches. DNA for the CDR3: TGTGCCAGCAGACCCCCGGGACAGGGAACCGGGGAGCTGTTTTTT. Translating it yields CASRPPGQGTGELFF.

V is TRBV5-1 and J is TRBJ2-5, with D unresolved. The CDR3 has 12 amino acids. Germline V gene lookup returns CDR1 SGHRS and CDR2 YFSETQ. The germline V and J ends were trimmed by 5 bases and 2 bases, with 7 bases remaining between them. The chain's CDR3 is CASSKQQETQYF. The CDR3 DNA reads TGCGCCAGCAGTAAACAACAAGAGACCCAGTACTTC.

This chain joins TRBV10-3 and TRBJ2-2; TRBD2 agrees at 9 bases. The CDR3 runs 14 residues. Trimming took 5 bases from V and 3 from J; bases not matched to a gene: 1. Germline CDR1 and CDR2: ENHRY and SYGVKD. The CDR3 loop reads CAISRLADTGELFF. The CDR3 coding sequence is TGTGCCATCAGTAGACTAGCGGACACCGGGGAGCTGTTTTTT.

CDR3 sequence (DNA): TGTGCCAGCAGCACCCGGACAGGAGCGGGCACTGAAGCTTTCTTT. This gives the protein CASSTRTGAGTEAFF. The V call is TRBV7-2, the J call TRBJ1-1; 7 bases are shared with TRBD1. The V and J ends lost 5 bases and 4 bases, in that order; junction bases with no gene match: 10. In germline, CDR1 is SGHTA, CDR2 FQGNSA. The CDR3 has 15 amino acids.

There are a few counts of this clone. The chain combines TRBV5-1 with TRBJ2-1, with 13 bases identical to TRBD2. This CDR3 has 17 residues. Germline V lookup: CDR1 SGHRS, CDR2 YFSETQ. With 4 bases clipped from V and 7 bases from J, the junction kept 11 bases outside the gene matches. Written as DNA, the CDR3 is TGCGCCAGCAGCGAAGGACTAGCGGGGGTTTGGTTAAATGAGCAGTTCTTC. Translation gives CASSEGLAGVWLNEQFF.